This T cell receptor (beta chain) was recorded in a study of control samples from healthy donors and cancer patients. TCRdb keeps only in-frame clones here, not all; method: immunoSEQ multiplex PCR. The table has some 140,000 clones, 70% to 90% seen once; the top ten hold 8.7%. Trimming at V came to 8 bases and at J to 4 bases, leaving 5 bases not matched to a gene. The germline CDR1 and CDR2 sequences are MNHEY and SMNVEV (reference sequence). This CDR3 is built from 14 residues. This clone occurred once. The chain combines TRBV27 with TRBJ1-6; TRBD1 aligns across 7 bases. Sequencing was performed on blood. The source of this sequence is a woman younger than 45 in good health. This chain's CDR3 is CASRGRGYNSPLHF. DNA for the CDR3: TGTGCCAGCCGGGGCAGGGGGTATAATTCACCCCTCCACTTT.